The present T cell receptor beta chain was sequenced within a study of cytomegalovirus exposure and HLA in healthy donors. Every donor was a healthy person donating bone marrow. 13 Jbeta primers and 60 Vbeta primers were used for the PCR. Per the original data handling: An analysis performed later counted roughly 80 million unique TCR beta chains (approximately 10 million of them shared). The assay was immunoSEQ multiplex PCR, and TCRdb's table has in-frame clones only and misses some. V, J and clone size are taken as reported in that table, and D and trimming were inferred from the DNA itself. The sample yields approximately 140,000 clones, about four fifths seen once. Study results and caveats: Overall, around 160 TCR beta chains were annotated as cytomegalovirus-associated. Segments of the TCR beta V type were, in most cases, productive about 87% or about 30% of the time in an earlier analysis.

This CDR3 region has 14 residues. Trimming took off 4 bases at V and 8 bases at J, with 15 bases between the two ends. Germline V gives CDR1 GTSNPN, CDR2 SVGIG (reference sequence). Points on this clone: Its target is not known.

The gene calls are TRBV30 and TRBJ1-6; perhaps TRBD1 as D (6 bases). The sequence came from a man in his fifties or sixties in good health and CMV-seropositive. Sample: PBMCs. The CDR3 region has the DNA TGTGCCTGGACCGGACAGACACTAGATTCACCCCTCCACTTT. The encoded protein is CAWTGQTLDSPLHF.